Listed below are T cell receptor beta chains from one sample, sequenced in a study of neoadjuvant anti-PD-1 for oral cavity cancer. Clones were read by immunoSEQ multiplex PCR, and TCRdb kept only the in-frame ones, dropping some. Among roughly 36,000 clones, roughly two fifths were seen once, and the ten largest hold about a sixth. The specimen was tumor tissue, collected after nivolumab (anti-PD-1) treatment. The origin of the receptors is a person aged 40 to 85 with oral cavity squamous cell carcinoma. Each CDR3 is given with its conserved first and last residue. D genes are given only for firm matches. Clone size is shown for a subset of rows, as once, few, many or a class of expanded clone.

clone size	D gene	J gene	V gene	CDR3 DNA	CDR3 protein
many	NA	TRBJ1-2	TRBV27	TGTGCCAGCAGCCAGTTTGCAAGCTATGGCTACACCTTC	CASSQFASYGYTF
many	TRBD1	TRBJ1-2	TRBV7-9	TGTGCCAGCAGCTTTACAGGGGGCGCCAGCTATGGCTACACCTTC	CASSFTGGASYGYTF
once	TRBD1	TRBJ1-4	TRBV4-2	TGTGCCAGCAGCCACACAGGGGAGGGGGCGGGAGAAAAACTGTTTTTT	CASSHTGEGAGEKLFF
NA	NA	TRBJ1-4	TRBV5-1	TGCGCCAGCAGCTTGGGGGGCCCAGGTACTAATGAAAAACTGTTTTTT	CASSLGGPGTNEKLFF
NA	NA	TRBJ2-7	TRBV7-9	TGTGCCAGCAGCCCACTAGGTTACGAGCAGTACTTC	CASSPLGYEQYF
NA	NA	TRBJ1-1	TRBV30	TGTGCCTGGAGTGCCCTTGGAGGGGGCACTGAAGCTTTCTTT	CAWSALGGGTEAFF
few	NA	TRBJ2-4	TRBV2	TGTGCCAGCAAACAGAACATTCAGTACTTC	CASKQNIQYF
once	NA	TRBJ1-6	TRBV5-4	TGTGCCAGCAGCAGTGGACTTTCCTATAATTCACCCCTCCACTTT	CASSSGLSYNSPLHF
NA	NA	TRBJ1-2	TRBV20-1	TGCAGTGCAGGGGGTAATGGCTACACCTTC	CSAGGNGYTF
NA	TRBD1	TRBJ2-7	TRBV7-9	TGTGCCAGCAGCACCCGGACAGGGGTGTCCTACGAGCAGTACTTC	CASSTRTGVSYEQYF
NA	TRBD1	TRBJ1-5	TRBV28	TGTGCCAGCTTGGAGACAGGGCCCAATCAGCCCCAGCATTTT	CASLETGPNQPQHF
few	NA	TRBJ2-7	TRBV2	TGTGCCAGCAGTGCGGATTACGAGCAGTACTTC	CASSADYEQYF
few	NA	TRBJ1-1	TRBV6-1	TGTGCCAGCAGGTTGCCAGGACAGACTGAAGCTTTCTTT	CASRLPGQTEAFF
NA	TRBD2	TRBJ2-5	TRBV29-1	TGCAGCGTTCGAGGGACTAGCGGTCAAGAGACCCAGTACTTC	CSVRGTSGQETQYF
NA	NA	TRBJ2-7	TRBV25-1	TGTGCCAGCAGTGCCCCGGGACCGGCCTACGAGCAGTACTTC	CASSAPGPAYEQYF
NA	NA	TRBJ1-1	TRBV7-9	TGTGCCAGCAGCCATCAAAACACTGAAGCTTTCTTT	CASSHQNTEAFF
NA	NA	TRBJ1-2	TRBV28	TGTGCCAGCAGGGGTTCTGACAGGTTTGACTATGGCTACACCTTC	CASRGSDRFDYGYTF
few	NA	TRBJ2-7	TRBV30	TGTGCCTGGAGTGACCAGCCAAGAGGCGAGCAGTACTTC	CAWSDQPRGEQYF
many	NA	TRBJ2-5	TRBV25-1	TGTGCCAGCAGCGGGGAGACCCAGTACTTC	CASSGETQYF
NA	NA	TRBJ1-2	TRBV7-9	TGTGCCAGCAGCGCCGGACGGTATGGCTACACCTTC	CASSAGRYGYTF
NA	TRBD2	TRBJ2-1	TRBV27	TGTGCCAGCAGTTTATCGGCTAGCGGCTCCTACAATGAGCAGTTCTTC	CASSLSASGSYNEQFF
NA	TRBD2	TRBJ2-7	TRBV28	TGTGCCAGCAGTTCCCCGAGTAGCGGGAGGACCTACGAGCAGTACTTC	CASSSPSSGRTYEQYF
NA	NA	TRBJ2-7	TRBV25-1	TGTGCCAGCAGTGAATGGGACCACTCCTACGAGCAGTACTTC	CASSEWDHSYEQYF
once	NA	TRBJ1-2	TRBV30	TGTGCCTGGAGGGGAGGAATTTCTTACTATGGCTACACCTTC	CAWRGGISYYGYTF
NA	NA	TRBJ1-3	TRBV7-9	TGTGCCAGCAGCTTAGGACAGTCCTCTGGAAACACCATATATTTT	CASSLGQSSGNTIYF
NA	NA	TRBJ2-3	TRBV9	TGTGCCAGCAGCGTAGCTTGGGGTTCGGCAGATACGCAGTATTTT	CASSVAWGSADTQYF
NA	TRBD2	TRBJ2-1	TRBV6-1	TGTGCCAGCGAAGGACTAGCCGATAATGAGCAGTTCTTC	CASEGLADNEQFF
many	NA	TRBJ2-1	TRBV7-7	TGTGCCAGCAGCCCCGACGGTCCAGCTAATGAGCAGTTCTTC	CASSPDGPANEQFF
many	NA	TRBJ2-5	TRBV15	TGTGCCACCAGCAGAGGTCTAGGAGGTGCAGAGACCCAGTACTTC	CATSRGLGGAETQYF
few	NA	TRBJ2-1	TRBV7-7	TGTGCTAGCAGCTTCCACGGACTAAATGGTGAGCAGTTCTTC	CASSFHGLNGEQFF
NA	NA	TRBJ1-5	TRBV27	TGTGCCAGCAGTTTATCAGGGGTCGGACAGCCCCAGCATTTT	CASSLSGVGQPQHF
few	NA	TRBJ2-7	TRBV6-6	TGTGCCAGCAGTTACTCGAACTACGAGCAGTACTTC	CASSYSNYEQYF
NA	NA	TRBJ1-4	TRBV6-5	TGTGCCAGCAGGTCCGGGAATGAAAAACTGTTTTTT	CASRSGNEKLFF
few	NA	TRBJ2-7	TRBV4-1	TGCGCCAGCAGCCAAGAAGGCGGTAACCTCTACGAGCAGTACTTC	CASSQEGGNLYEQYF
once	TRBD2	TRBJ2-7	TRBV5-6	TGTGCCAGCAGCTTGAGCCTTCTAGCGGGAGTGGACGAGCAGTACTTC	CASSLSLLAGVDEQYF
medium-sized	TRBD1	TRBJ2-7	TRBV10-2	TGCGCCACGTGGGACAGCCGCGCCTACGAGCAGTACTTC	CATWDSRAYEQYF
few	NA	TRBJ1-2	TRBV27	TGTGCCAGCAACCAATCGGGACACCGTAACTATGGCTACACCTTC	CASNQSGHRNYGYTF
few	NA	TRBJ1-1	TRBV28	TGTGCCAGCAGGGGATTGGGAGACACTGAAGCTTTCTTT	CASRGLGDTEAFF
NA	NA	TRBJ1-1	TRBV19	TGTGCCAGTGAGTGGAAGGGCACTGAAGCTTTCTTT	CASEWKGTEAFF
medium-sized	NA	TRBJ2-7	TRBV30	TGTGCCCGAAAAGGTGCGGCCAACGAGCAGTACTTC	CARKGAANEQYF
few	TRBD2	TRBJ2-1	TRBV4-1	TGCGCCAGCAGCCGGGGGCTAGCGGGAGGGGTACGGTACAATGAGCAGTTCTTC	CASSRGLAGGVRYNEQFF
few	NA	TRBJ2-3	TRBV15	TGTGCCACCAGCGCCGGGGTTAGCACAGATACGCAGTATTTT	CATSAGVSTDTQYF
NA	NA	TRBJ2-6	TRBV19	TGTGCCAGTAGGGCCTCTGGGGCCAACGTCCTGACTTTC	CASRASGANVLTF
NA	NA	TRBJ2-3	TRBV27	TGTGCCAGCAGTCAACTATACCTCACAGATACGCAGTATTTT	CASSQLYLTDTQYF
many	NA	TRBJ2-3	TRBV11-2	TGTGCCACCAGAACAGGTGACACAGATACGCAGTATTTT	CATRTGDTDTQYF
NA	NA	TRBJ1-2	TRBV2	TGTGCCAGCAGTGAAATGGGCAGCGGGTTCTATGGCTACACCTTC	CASSEMGSGFYGYTF
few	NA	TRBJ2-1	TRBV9	TGTGCCAGCAGCGTAGTTGGGGGTACCTACAATGAGCAGTTCTTC	CASSVVGGTYNEQFF
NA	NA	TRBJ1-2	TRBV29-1	TGCAGCGTTAACCGCGGTTATTATTATGGCTACACCTTC	CSVNRGYYYGYTF
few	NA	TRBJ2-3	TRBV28	TGTGCCAGCAGTTTTGGAGCCATTCTGGGAACCAGCACAGATACGCAGTATTTT	CASSFGAILGTSTDTQYF
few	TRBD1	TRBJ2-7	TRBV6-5	TGTGCCAGCAGTACCCCCGGGACAGGGGTGTACGAGCAGTACTTC	CASSTPGTGVYEQYF
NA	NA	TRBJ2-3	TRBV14	TGTGCCAGCAGCCAAGGGAGACTGGGAGATACGCAGTATTTT	CASSQGRLGDTQYF
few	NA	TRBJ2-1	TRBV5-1	TGCGCCAGCAGCTTTCTTCCCGACGGGAGAAGGTCCTACAATGAGCAGTTCTTC	CASSFLPDGRRSYNEQFF
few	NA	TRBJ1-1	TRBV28	TGTGCCAGCAGATTCAACCGGCTTGAAGCTTTCTTT	CASRFNRLEAFF
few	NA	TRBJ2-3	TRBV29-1	TGCAGCGCCAGGGGAGGCACAGATACGCAGTATTTT	CSARGGTDTQYF
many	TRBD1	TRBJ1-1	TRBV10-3	TGTGCCATGGGACAGGGAGGGAAGGACACTGAAGCTTTCTTT	CAMGQGGKDTEAFF
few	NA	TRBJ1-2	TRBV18	TGTGCCAGCTCATCTCTACAGGGTTCGCATGGCTACACCTTC	CASSSLQGSHGYTF
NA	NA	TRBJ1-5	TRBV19	TGTGCCAGTAGTATAGGGGGGGATCAGCCCCAGCATTTT	CASSIGGDQPQHF
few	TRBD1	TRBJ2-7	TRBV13	TGTGCCAGCAGCTTTGACAGGGGGCCCTACGAGCAGTACTTC	CASSFDRGPYEQYF